This T cell receptor (beta chain) stems from a study of T cells in localized non-small cell lung cancer. Some clones are missing from TCRdb's copy, which holds only in-frame ones; the method was immunoSEQ multiplex PCR. This sample yields about 36,000 clones, of which approximately 90% are seen a single time; around 6.9% belongs to the top ten. The V end was cut by 3 bases, the J end by 3 bases, with 5 bases between. The CDR3 spans 12 residues. From germline, CDR1 is MDHEN and CDR2 SYDVKM. The sequences come from peripheral blood, collected before any cancer treatment. The chain joins TRBV28 to TRBJ1-2, with D unclear. The sequence came from a female donor over 55 with stage I lung adenocarcinoma. CDR3 sequence: CASSLADYGYTF. The DNA for the CDR3 is TGTGCCAGCAGTTTGGCGGACTATGGCTACACCTTC.